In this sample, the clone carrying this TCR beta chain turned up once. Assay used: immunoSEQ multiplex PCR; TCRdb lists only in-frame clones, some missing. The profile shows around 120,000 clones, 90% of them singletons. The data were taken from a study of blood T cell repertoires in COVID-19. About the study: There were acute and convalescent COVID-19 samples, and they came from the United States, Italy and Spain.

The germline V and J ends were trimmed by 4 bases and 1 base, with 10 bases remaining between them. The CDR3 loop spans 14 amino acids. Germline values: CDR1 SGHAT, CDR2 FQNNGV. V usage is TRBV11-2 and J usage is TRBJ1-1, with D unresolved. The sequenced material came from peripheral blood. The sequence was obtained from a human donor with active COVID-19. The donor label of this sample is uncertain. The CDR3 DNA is TGTGCCAGCAGCTCCCCCCCGGGGAACACTGAAGCTTTCTTT. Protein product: CASSSPPGNTEAFF.